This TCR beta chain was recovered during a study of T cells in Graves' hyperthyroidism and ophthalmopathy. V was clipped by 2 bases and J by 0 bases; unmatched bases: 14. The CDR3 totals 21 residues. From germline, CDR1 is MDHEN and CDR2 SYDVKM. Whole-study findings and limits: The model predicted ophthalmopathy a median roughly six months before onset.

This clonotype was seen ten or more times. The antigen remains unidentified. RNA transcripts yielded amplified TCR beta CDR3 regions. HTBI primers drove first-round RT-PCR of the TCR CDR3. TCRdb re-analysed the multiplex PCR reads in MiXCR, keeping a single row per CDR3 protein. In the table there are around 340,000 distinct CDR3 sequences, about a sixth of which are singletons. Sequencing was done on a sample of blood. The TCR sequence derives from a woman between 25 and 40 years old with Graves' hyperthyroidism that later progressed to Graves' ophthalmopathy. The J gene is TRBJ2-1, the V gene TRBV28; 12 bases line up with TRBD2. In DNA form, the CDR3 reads TGTGCCAGCAGTTTACCCAAATCTAGCGGGAGGGCCCTGAGCTCCTACAATGAGCAGTTCTTC. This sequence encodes CASSLPKSSGRALSSYNEQFF.